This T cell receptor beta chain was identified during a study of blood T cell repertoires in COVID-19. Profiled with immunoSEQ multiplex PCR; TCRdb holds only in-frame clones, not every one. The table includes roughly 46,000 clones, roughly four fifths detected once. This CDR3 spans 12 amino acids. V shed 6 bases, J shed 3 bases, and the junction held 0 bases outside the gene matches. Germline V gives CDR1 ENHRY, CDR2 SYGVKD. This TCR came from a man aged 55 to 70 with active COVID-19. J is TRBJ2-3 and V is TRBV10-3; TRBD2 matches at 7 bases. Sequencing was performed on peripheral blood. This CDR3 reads CAISGGTDTQYF. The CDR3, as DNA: TGTGCCATCAGCGGGGGGACAGATACGCAGTATTTT.